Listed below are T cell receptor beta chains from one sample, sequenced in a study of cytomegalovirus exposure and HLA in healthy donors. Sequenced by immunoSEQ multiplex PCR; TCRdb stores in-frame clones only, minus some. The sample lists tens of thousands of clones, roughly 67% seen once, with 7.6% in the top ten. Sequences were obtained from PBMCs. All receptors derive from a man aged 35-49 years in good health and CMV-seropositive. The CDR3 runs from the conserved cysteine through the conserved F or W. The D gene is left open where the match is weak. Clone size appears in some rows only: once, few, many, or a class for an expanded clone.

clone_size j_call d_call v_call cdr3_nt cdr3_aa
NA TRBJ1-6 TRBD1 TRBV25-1 TGTGCCAGCAGTGAAAGCAGGGGGAATAATTCACCCCTCCACTTT CASSESRGNNSPLHF
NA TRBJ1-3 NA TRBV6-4 TGTGCCAGCAGTGATCATCGGACTTCCTTCTCTGGAAACACCATATATTTT CASSDHRTSFSGNTIYF
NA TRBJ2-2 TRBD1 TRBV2 TGTGCCAGCAGTGATCGGACAGGGGTGATCGGGGAGCTGTTTTTT CASSDRTGVIGELFF
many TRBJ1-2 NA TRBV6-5 TGTGCCAGCAGGACAGGAGTAGGTGGCTACACCTTC CASRTGVGGYTF
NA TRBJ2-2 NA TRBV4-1 TGCGCCAGCAGCCCGTGGGGGGTTTCGAACACCGGGGAGCTGTTTTTT CASSPWGVSNTGELFF
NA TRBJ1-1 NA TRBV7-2 TGTGCCAGCAGCTTAGGTGTGGGCCTGAACACTGAAGCTTTCTTT CASSLGVGLNTEAFF
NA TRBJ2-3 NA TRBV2 TGTGCCAGCAGTGATGGGGACGGGGGAAGCACAGATACGCAGTATTTT CASSDGDGGSTDTQYF
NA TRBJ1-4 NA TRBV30 TGTGCCTGGAGCGGGAGACAGTATAATGAAAAACTGTTTTTT CAWSGRQYNEKLFF
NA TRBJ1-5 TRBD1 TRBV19 TGTGCCAGTACCCCCGGGACAGGGTTTAATCAGCCCCAGCATTTT CASTPGTGFNQPQHF
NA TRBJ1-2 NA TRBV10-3 TGTGCCATCAGTGAGTCACCGGCCGGGAAGGGCTACACCTTC CAISESPAGKGYTF
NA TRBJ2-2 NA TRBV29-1 TGCAGCGTTGATAGAACCGGGGAGCTGTTTTTT CSVDRTGELFF
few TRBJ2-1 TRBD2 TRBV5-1 TGCGCCAGCAGCTTGGTTGCGGGAGGGGGGGACAATGAGCAGTTCTTC CASSLVAGGGDNEQFF
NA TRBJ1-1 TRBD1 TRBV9 TGTGCCAGCAGCGTAACAGGGGGGATGAACACTGAAGCTTTCTTT CASSVTGGMNTEAFF
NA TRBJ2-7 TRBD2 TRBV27 TGTGCCAGCAGTTTAACTAGCGGGAGCTACGAGCAGTACTTC CASSLTSGSYEQYF
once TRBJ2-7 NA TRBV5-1 TGCGCCAGCAGCTTGGACCACAGGGTTGGGTACGAGCAGTACTTC CASSLDHRVGYEQYF
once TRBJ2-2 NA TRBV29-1 TGCAGCGTTGCCAGCGGAACGAACACCGGGGAGCTGTTTTTT CSVASGTNTGELFF
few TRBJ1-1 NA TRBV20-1 TGCAGTGCTAGCCGAGGGACTGAAGCTTTCTTT CSASRGTEAFF
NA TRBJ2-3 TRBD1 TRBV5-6 TGTGCCAGCAGCTTTCCGGGACAGGGAGGTAGCACAGATACGCAGTATTTT CASSFPGQGGSTDTQYF
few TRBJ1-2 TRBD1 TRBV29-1 TGCAGCGTTCCCGGGACAGGGGCGACCCCTTATGGCTACACCTTC CSVPGTGATPYGYTF
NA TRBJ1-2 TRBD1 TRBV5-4 TGTGCCAGCAGCTCCGGACAGGGGAACTATGGCTACACCTTC CASSSGQGNYGYTF
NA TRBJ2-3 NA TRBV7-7 TGTGCTAGCAGCTTCGGTCGGGCAGATACGCAGTATTTT CASSFGRADTQYF
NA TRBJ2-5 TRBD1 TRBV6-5 TGTGCCAGCAGTTACAAGGGACAGGGGGCGGGGACCCAGTACTTC CASSYKGQGAGTQYF
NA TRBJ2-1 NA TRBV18 TGTGCCAGCTCACCGGTCGCGGGACCAGTCCGCTACAATGAGCAGTTCTTC CASSPVAGPVRYNEQFF
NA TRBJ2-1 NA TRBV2 TGTGCCAGCAGTCCGGACCAGGGGAGAAATGAGCAGTTCTTC CASSPDQGRNEQFF
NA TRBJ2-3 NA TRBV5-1 TGCGCCAGCAGCCGACTAGAAATGGATGATACGCAGTATTTT CASSRLEMDDTQYF
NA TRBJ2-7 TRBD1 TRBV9 TGTGCCAGCAGCGTAGCCGGACAGGGGGCGTACGAGCAGTACTTC CASSVAGQGAYEQYF